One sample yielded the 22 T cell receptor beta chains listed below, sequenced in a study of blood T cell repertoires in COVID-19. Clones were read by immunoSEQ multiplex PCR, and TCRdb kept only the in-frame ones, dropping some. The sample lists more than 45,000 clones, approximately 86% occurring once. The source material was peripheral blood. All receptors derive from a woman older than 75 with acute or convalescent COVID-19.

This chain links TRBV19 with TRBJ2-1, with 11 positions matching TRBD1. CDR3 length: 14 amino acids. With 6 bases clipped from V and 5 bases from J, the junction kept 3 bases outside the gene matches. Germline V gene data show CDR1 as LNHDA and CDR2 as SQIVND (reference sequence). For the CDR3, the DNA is TGTGCCAGTAGAGGGGGACAGGGGGACAATGAGCAGTTCTTC. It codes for CASRGGQGDNEQFF.

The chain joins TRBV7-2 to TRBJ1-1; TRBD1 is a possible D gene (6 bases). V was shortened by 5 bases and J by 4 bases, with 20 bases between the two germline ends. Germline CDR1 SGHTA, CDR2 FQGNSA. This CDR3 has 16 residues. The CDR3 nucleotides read TGTGCCAGCAGCCCATCGTTACGGGGAGGGGGCACTGAAGCTTTCTTT. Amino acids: CASSPSLRGGGTEAFF. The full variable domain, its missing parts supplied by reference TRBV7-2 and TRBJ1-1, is GAGVSQSPSNKVTEKGKDVELRCDPISGHTALYWYRQSLGQGLEFLIYFQGNSAPDKSGLPSDRFSAERTGGSVSTLTIQRTQQEDSAVYLCASSPSLRGGGTEAFFGQGTRLTVV.

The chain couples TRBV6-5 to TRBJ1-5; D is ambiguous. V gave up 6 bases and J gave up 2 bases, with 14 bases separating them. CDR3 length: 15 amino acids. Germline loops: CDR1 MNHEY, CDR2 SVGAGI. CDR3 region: CASRLSEGGNQPQHF. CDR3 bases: TGTGCCAGCAGGCTATCTGAGGGTGGCAATCAGCCCCAGCATTTT.

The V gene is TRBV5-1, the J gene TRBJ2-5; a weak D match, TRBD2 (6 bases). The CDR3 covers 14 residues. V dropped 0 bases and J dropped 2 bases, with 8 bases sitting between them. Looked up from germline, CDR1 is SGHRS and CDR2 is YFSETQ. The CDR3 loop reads CASSLGGTQETQYF. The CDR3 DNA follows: TGCGCCAGCAGCTTGGGGGGGACTCAAGAGACCCAGTACTTC.

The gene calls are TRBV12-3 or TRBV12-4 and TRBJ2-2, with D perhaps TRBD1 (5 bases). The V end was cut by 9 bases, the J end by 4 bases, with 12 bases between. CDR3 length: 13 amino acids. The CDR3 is CASNKGRTGELFF. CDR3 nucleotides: TGTGCCAGTAACAAGGGGCGCACCGGGGAGCTGTTTTTT.

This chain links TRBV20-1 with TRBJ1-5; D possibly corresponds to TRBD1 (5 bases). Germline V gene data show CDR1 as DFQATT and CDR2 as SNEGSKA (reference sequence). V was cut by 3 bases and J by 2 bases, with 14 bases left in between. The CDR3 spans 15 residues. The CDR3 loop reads CSASTQGTGNQPQHF. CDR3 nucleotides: TGCAGTGCTAGTACCCAGGGAACAGGCAATCAGCCCCAGCATTTT.

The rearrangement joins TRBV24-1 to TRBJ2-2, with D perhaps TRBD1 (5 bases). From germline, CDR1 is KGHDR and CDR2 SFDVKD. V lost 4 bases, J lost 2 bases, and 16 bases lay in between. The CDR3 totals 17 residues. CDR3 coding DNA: TGTGCCACCAGTGACCCCGGCGGTAGGGGAAACACCGGGGAGCTGTTTTTT. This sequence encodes CATSDPGGRGNTGELFF.

Here the CDR3 DNA reads TGTGCCAGTAGTACAAACAAGAACACTGAAGCTTTCTTT. Amino acids: CASSTNKNTEAFF. The chain is built from TRBV19 and TRBJ1-1; no reliable D call. The germline CDR1 and CDR2 sequences are LNHDA and SQIVND (reference sequence). Trimming removed 4 bases at V and 1 base at J, with 7 bases between. The CDR3 spans 13 residues.

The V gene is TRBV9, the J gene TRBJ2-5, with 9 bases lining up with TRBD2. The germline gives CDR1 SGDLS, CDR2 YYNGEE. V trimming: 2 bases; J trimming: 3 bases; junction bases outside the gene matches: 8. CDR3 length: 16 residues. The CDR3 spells CASSVDGGGAEETQYF. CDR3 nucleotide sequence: TGTGCCAGCAGCGTGGATGGCGGGGGGGCAGAAGAGACCCAGTACTTC.

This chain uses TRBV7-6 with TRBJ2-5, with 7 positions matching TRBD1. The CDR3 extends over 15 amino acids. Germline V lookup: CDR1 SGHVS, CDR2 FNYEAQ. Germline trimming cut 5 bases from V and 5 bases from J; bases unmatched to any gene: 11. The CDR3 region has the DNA TGTGCCAGCAGCGGCCCGAACAGGGGTAGGGAGACCCAGTACTTC. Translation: CASSGPNRGRETQYF. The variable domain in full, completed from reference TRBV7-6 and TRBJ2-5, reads GAGVSQSPRYKVTKRGQDVALRCDPISGHVSLYWYRQALGQGPEFLTYFNYEAQQDKSGLPNDRFSAERPEGSISTLTIQRTEQRDSAMYRCASSGPNRGRETQYFGPGTRLLVL.

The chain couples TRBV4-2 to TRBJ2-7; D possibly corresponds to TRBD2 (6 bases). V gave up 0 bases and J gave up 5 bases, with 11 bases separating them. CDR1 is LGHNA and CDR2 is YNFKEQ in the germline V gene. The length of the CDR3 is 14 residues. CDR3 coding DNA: TGTGCCAGCAGCCAAGATGTATGGGGGGACGAGCAGTACTTC. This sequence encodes CASSQDVWGDEQYF.

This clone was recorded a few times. The CDR3 loop reads CASSILSSPRGFTYGYTF. The CDR3 DNA sequence: TGTGCCAGCAGTATCCTCTCTTCCCCCAGGGGTTTTACCTATGGCTACACCTTC. V and J are TRBV27 and TRBJ1-2; a weak D match, TRBD1 (6 bases). V was pared by 5 bases and J by 4 bases, with 26 bases between. The CDR3 has 18 amino acids. Germline-derived CDR1 and CDR2 are MNHEY and SMNVEV (reference sequence).

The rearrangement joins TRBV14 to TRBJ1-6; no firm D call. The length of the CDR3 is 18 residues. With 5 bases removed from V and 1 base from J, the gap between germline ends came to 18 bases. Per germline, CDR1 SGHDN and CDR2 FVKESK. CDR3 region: CASSLTPGGLSYNSPLHF. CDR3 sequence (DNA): TGTGCCAGCAGCTTAACCCCGGGAGGGTTATCCTATAATTCACCCCTCCACTTT.

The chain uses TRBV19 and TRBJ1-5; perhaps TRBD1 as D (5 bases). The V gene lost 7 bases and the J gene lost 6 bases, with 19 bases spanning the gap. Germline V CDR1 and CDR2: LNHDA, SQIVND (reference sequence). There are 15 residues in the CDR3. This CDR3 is CASTTLGGAGQPQHF. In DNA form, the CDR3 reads TGTGCCAGTACCACGTTAGGAGGGGCGGGTCAGCCCCAGCATTTT.

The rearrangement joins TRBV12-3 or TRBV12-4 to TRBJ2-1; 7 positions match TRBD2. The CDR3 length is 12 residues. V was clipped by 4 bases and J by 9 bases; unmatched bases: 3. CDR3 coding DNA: TGTGCCAGCAGTTGGACGGGAGGTGAGCAGTTCTTC. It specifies CASSWTGGEQFF.

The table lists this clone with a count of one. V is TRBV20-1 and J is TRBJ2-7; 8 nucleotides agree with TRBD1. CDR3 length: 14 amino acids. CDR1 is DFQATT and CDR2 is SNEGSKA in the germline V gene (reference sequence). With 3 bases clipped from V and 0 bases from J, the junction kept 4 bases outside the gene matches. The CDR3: CSASPGTGSYEQYF. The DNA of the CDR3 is TGCAGTGCTAGTCCCGGGACAGGCTCCTACGAGCAGTACTTC.

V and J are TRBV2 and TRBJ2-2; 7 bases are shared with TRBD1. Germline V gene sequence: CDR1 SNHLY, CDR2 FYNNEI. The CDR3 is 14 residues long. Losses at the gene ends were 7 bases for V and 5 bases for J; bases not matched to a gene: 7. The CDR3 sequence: CASKFATGTGELFF. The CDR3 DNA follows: TGTGCCAGCAAGTTTGCGACAGGGACCGGGGAGCTGTTTTTT.

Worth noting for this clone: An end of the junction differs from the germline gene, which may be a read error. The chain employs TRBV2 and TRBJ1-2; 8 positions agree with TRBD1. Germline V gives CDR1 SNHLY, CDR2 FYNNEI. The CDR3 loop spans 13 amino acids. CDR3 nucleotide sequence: TGTGCCAGCAGGACCGGGACAGGAGGAGGACCCCTCTTC. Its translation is CASRTGTGGGPLF.

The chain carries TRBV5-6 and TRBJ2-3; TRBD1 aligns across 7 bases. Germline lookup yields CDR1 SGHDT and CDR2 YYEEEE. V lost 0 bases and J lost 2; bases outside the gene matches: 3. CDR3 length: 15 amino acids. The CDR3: CASSLGDRPTDTQYF. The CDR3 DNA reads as TGTGCCAGCAGCTTGGGGGACAGACCCACAGATACGCAGTATTTT. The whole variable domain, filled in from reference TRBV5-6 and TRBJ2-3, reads DAGVTQSPTHLIKTRGQQVTLRCSPKSGHDTVSWYQQALGQGPQFIFQYYEEEERQRGNFPDRFSGHQFPNYSSELNVNALLLGDSALYLCASSLGDRPTDTQYFGPGTRLTVL.

CDR3 in amino acids: CASSLASGTSTDTQYF. The CDR3 nucleotides read TGTGCCAGCAGCTTAGCTTCCGGGACTTCCACAGATACGCAGTATTTT. The J gene is TRBJ2-3, the V gene TRBV7-2; the D gene is possibly TRBD2 (6 bases). Per the germline V gene, CDR1 is SGHTA and CDR2 is FQGNSA. V lost 0 bases and J 2 bases, leaving 12 bases between the germline ends. This CDR3 has 16 amino acids.

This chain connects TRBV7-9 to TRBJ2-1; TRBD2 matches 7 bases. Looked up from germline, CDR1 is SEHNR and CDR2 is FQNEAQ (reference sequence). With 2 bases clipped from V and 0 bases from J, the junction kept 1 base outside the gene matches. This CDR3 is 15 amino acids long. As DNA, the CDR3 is TGTGCCAGCAGCTTACGCGGGAGCTCCTACAATGAGCAGTTCTTC. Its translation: CASSLRGSSYNEQFF.

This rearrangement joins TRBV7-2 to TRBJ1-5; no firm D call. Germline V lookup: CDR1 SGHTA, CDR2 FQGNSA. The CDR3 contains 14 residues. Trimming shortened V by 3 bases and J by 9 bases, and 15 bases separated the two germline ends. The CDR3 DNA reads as TGTGCCAGCAGCTTCGCGGGAGACTCGGGGCCCCAGCATTTT. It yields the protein CASSFAGDSGPQHF. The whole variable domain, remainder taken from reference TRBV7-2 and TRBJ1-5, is GAGVSQSPSNKVTEKGKDVELRCDPISGHTALYWYRQSLGQGLEFLIYFQGNSAPDKSGLPSDRFSAERTGGSVSTLTIQRTQQEDSAVYLCASSFAGDSGPQHFGDGTRLSIL.